This T cell receptor (beta chain) was documented in a study of tumor-infiltrating lymphocytes in oesophageal squamous cell carcinoma. This clonotype was seen at least ten times. Germline V gene data show CDR1 as MNHNS and CDR2 as SASEGT. This CDR3 comprises 16 residues. Trimming shortened V by 8 bases and J by 1 base, and 15 bases separated the two germline ends. Via MiXCR, TCRdb re-called the PCR reads, giving one row per CDR3 protein. Here the sample spans tens of thousands of distinct CDR3 sequences, about a third being singletons. This chain links TRBV6-1 with TRBJ1-6, with D hard to call. Input material: esophageal tumor tissue. The sequence came from a female donor with esophageal squamous cell carcinoma. The CDR3 here is CASGRRPESYNSPLHF. For the CDR3, the DNA is TGTGCCAGCGGGCGGAGGCCCGAGTCCTATAATTCACCCCTCCACTTT.